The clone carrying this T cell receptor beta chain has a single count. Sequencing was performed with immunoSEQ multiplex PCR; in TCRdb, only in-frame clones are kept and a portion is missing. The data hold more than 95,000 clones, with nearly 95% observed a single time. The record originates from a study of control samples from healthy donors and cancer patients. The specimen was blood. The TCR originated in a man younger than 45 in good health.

DNA of the CDR3: TGTGCCAGCAGCCAAAGTGACAGGGGAAGTAGGGCCAACGTCCTGACTTTC. Amino acids: CASSQSDRGSRANVLTF. This chain links TRBV11-2 with TRBJ2-6; 8 bases are a match to TRBD1. The CDR3 extends over 17 amino acids. Trimming took 5 bases from V and 5 from J; bases not matched to a gene: 11. Germline V gene lookup returns CDR1 SGHAT and CDR2 FQNNGV. The variable domain in full, with the rest retrieved from reference TRBV11-2 and TRBJ2-6, is EAGVAQSPRYKIIEKRQSVAFWCNPISGHATLYWYQQILGQGPKLLIQFQNNGVVDDSQLPKDRFSAERLKGVDSTLKIQPAKLEDSAVYLCASSQSDRGSRANVLTFGAGSRLTVL.